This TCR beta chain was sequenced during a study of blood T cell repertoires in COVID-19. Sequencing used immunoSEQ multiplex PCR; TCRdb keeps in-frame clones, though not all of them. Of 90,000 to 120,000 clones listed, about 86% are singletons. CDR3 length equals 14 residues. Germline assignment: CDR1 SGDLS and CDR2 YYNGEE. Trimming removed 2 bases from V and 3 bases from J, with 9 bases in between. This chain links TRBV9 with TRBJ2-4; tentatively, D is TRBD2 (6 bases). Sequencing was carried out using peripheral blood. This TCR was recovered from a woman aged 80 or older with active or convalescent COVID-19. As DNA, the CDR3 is TGTGCCAGCAGCGTCCCCGGGAGCAAAAACATTCAGTACTTC. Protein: CASSVPGSKNIQYF.